This is a list of T cell receptor beta chains from one sample in a study of blood T cell repertoires in COVID-19. This table comes from immunoSEQ multiplex PCR, and its TCRdb copy is limited to in-frame clones, with some not included. The sample has about 260,000 clones, 86% seen once. Sequences were obtained from PBMCs or T cells enriched from blood (not recorded which). Receptors were obtained from a woman aged 50 to 65 who had recovered from COVID-19. CDR3s include the opening cysteine and the closing phenylalanine or tryptophan. The D gene is left open where the match is weak. Size is stated for part of the rows, as once, few or many counts, or as a class when the clone is expanded.

j_gene	abundance	v_gene	len	d_gene	CDR3aa	CDR3nt
TRBJ1-2	-	TRBV12-3/TRBV12-4	11	-	CASSDTGRYTF	TGTGCCAGCAGTGATACAGGGCGCTACACCTTC
TRBJ2-5	-	TRBV7-9	15	-	CASSPRGFGQETQYF	TGTGCCAGCAGCCCGCGCGGGTTTGGGCAAGAGACCCAGTACTTC
TRBJ2-7	-	TRBV9	15	TRBD2	CASSEGTSRNYEQYF	TGTGCCAGCAGCGAAGGGACTAGCCGTAACTACGAGCAGTACTTC
TRBJ2-1	-	TRBV5-8	15	TRBD1	CASSLVGTGMNEQFF	TGTGCCAGCAGCTTGGTTGGGACAGGGATGAATGAGCAGTTCTTC
TRBJ1-1	-	TRBV19	14	-	CASSIGRRVTEAFF	TGTGCCAGTAGTATAGGGAGAAGAGTCACTGAAGCTTTCTTT
TRBJ2-1	-	TRBV6-4	14	TRBD2	CASSDSGTSNEQFF	TGTGCCAGCAGTGACTCGGGGACTAGCAATGAGCAGTTCTTC
TRBJ1-1	-	TRBV6-5	12	-	CASTQGQFGAFF	TGTGCCAGCACCCAGGGACAATTTGGGGCTTTCTTT
TRBJ1-5	-	TRBV11-2	15	-	CASSRGAGVGQPQHF	TGTGCCAGCAGCCGAGGGGCAGGGGTGGGGCAGCCCCAGCATTTT
TRBJ2-3	-	TRBV6-5	15	-	CASSYQLGGTDTQYF	TGTGCCAGCAGTTATCAGCTAGGGGGCACAGATACGCAGTATTTT
TRBJ2-2	-	TRBV11-3	13	-	CASSAPGTGELFF	TGTGCCAGCAGCGCCCCGGGCACCGGGGAGCTGTTTTTT
TRBJ2-7	-	TRBV6-5	14	-	CASSYVPQGYEQYF	TGTGCCAGCAGTTACGTACCTCAGGGTTACGAGCAGTACTTC
TRBJ2-7	-	TRBV19	13	-	CASSIGTSYEQYF	TGTGCCAGTAGTATTGGCACCTCCTACGAGCAGTACTTC
TRBJ1-6	once	TRBV4-1	14	-	CASSQQGLNSPLHF	TGCGCCAGCAGCCAGCAGGGGTTGAATTCACCCCTCCACTTT
TRBJ1-2	-	TRBV6-2/TRBV6-3	11	-	CASSSLVGYTF	TGTGCCAGCAGTTCCCTCGTTGGCTACACCTTC
TRBJ1-3	-	TRBV4-1	15	-	CASSRSGQPGNTIYF	TGCGCCAGCAGCAGGTCAGGACAGCCTGGAAACACCATATATTTT
TRBJ1-2	-	TRBV6-5	14	-	CASSQPGISGGYTF	TGTGCCAGCAGTCAACCCGGGATCTCGGGGGGCTACACCTTC
TRBJ2-6	-	TRBV5-1	18	TRBD1	CASSLGRTGDSGANVLTF	TGCGCCAGCAGCTTGGGGCGGACAGGGGACTCTGGGGCCAACGTCCTGACTTTC
TRBJ2-1	once	TRBV14	13	-	CASSQDRGGEQFF	TGTGCCAGCAGCCAAGATAGGGGGGGTGAGCAGTTCTTC
TRBJ1-5	many	TRBV2	14	TRBD1	CASRPGQVNQPQHF	TGTGCCAGCAGACCTGGACAGGTCAATCAGCCCCAGCATTTT
TRBJ2-7	-	TRBV7-9	13	TRBD2	CASSGLADYEQYF	TGTGCCAGCAGCGGACTAGCGGACTACGAGCAGTACTTC
TRBJ2-3	-	TRBV29-1	14	TRBD2	CSVVTSGSTDTQYF	TGCAGCGTTGTTACTAGCGGAAGCACAGATACGCAGTATTTT
TRBJ2-7	once	TRBV19	13	TRBD1	CASSVTDRNEQYF	TGTGCCAGCAGTGTGACGGACAGGAACGAGCAGTACTTC
TRBJ1-1	-	TRBV3-1/TRBV3-2	14	TRBD1	CASSQQDRRLEAFF	TGTGCCAGCAGCCAACAGGACAGGCGGCTTGAAGCTTTCTTT
TRBJ2-3	-	TRBV18	12	-	CASQAGADTQYF	TGTGCCAGCCAGGCAGGTGCAGATACGCAGTATTTT
TRBJ2-7	-	TRBV28	11	-	CASSSVHEQYF	TGTGCCAGCAGTTCGGTCCACGAGCAGTACTTC
TRBJ2-1	-	TRBV6-1	15	-	CASSELGSGGNEQFF	TGTGCCAGCAGTGAACTGGGTAGCGGAGGCAATGAGCAGTTCTTC
TRBJ2-1	-	TRBV7-3	15	TRBD2	CASSEGLVPYNEQFF	TGTGCCAGCAGCGAGGGACTAGTTCCCTACAATGAGCAGTTCTTC
TRBJ1-2	-	TRBV18	16	TRBD1	CASSRRPGGDYYGYTF	TGTGCCAGCTCAAGGAGGCCAGGGGGTGATTACTATGGCTACACCTTC
TRBJ2-1	-	TRBV28	14	-	CASSHRSGDNEQFF	TGTGCCAGCAGTCACCGTAGCGGCGACAATGAGCAGTTCTTC
TRBJ2-2	-	TRBV6-5	15	TRBD1	CASSRQGVNTGELFF	TGTGCCAGCAGTCGACAGGGGGTGAACACCGGGGAGCTGTTTTTT
TRBJ2-7	-	TRBV12-3/TRBV12-4	12	-	CASSLGSRRPYF	TGTGCCAGCAGTTTAGGGTCGAGGCGGCCGTACTTC
TRBJ2-7	-	TRBV5-1	16	TRBD2	CASSPPGGSHLYEQYF	TGCGCCAGCAGCCCCCCTGGCGGGAGTCACCTCTACGAGCAGTACTTC
TRBJ2-3	-	TRBV7-3	14	TRBD2	CASSRGTRTDTQYF	TGTGCCAGCTCGCGGGGGACCCGCACAGATACGCAGTATTTT
TRBJ2-5	once	TRBV7-9	16	TRBD2	CASSSRSGVTQETQYF	TGTGCCAGCAGCTCCCGGAGCGGGGTAACTCAAGAGACCCAGTACTTC
TRBJ2-7	-	TRBV6-5	14	TRBD2	CASSRSGSSYEQYF	TGTGCCAGCAGTCGTAGCGGGAGCTCCTACGAGCAGTACTTC
TRBJ1-2	-	TRBV7-9	14	-	CASSSRFRGNGYTF	TGTGCCAGCAGCTCCCGGTTTCGAGGGAATGGCTACACCTTC
TRBJ1-1	-	TRBV15	16	-	CATSRVGGSMNTEAFF	TGTGCCACCAGCAGAGTAGGAGGGTCCATGAACACTGAAGCTTTCTTT
TRBJ1-1	few	TRBV27	16	TRBD1	CASSFGTGRLNTEAFF	TGTGCCAGCAGTTTCGGGACAGGGAGATTGAACACTGAAGCTTTCTTT
TRBJ2-7	-	TRBV15	15	TRBD1	CATSRVGTGGFEQYF	TGTGCCACCAGCAGAGTAGGGACAGGGGGTTTCGAGCAGTACTTC
TRBJ2-5	-	TRBV14	15	-	CASSQDEALRETQYF	TGTGCCAGCAGCCAAGATGAGGCCCTGCGGGAGACCCAGTACTTC
TRBJ1-6	-	TRBV6-2/TRBV6-3	16	TRBD1	CASSSSATGRNSPLHF	TGTGCCAGCAGTTCATCGGCGACAGGGAGGAATTCACCCCTCCACTTT
TRBJ1-3	-	TRBV10-3	18	TRBD1	CAISEPLRDRGHRNTIYF	TGTGCCATCAGTGAGCCCCTCCGGGACAGGGGGCATAGAAACACCATATATTTT
TRBJ2-3	once	TRBV4-3	12	TRBD2	CASSPAGGTQYF	TGCGCCAGCAGCCCCGCGGGGGGAACGCAGTATTTT
TRBJ2-3	-	TRBV7-2	17	TRBD2	CASSSGGGLYLTDTQYF	TGTGCCAGCAGCTCCGGCGGGGGGCTCTACCTCACAGATACGCAGTATTTT